This T cell receptor (beta chain) was identified in a study of blood T cell repertoires in COVID-19. Overall study: Cohort 3 recovered donors had two negative PCRs, clearance, or symptom resolution. The United States, Italy and Spain were the sources of the acute and convalescent COVID-19 samples.

Membership in each cohort depended on participant-reported clinical history. CDR1 and CDR2 (germline): KGHDR, SFDVKD. The CDR3 consists of 17 residues. After removal of 5 bases from V and 9 bases from J, the junction contained 18 bases not matched to a gene. Authors' methods: Estimation of nucleated cell counts relied on the amplification of reference gene primers. Generated by immunoSEQ multiplex PCR, the TCRdb table keeps only in-frame clones and is missing some. V, J and clone size are taken as reported in that table, and D and trimming were inferred from the DNA itself. The table has approximately 200,000 clones, around 90% seen once.

The specimen was PBMCs or T cells enriched from blood (not recorded which). The chain employs TRBV24-1 and TRBJ2-1; 7 bases agree with TRBD2. The clonotype originates from a man in his thirties or forties in a cohort exposed to, infected with or recovered from COVID-19 (not recorded which). The CDR3 region is CATSGIDGGGNEGEQFF. CDR3 nucleotide sequence: TGTGCCACCAGTGGGATTGATGGGGGAGGGAATGAAGGTGAGCAGTTCTTC.